The 10 T cell receptor beta chains presented below share a single source sample, sequenced in a study of tumor and adjacent non-tumor tissue in lung cancer. TCRbeta libraries were built with three rounds of nested PCR, modified from ARM-PCR. A single record per CDR3 protein comes from TCRdb applying MiXCR to the multiplex PCR reads. The data show over 80,000 distinct CDR3 sequences, about 80% seen once. RNA was extracted from bulk tissue without any cell sorting. This non-tumor lung sample came from over 3 cm beyond the tumor edge. The source material was distant non-tumor lung tissue. The receptors were gathered from a man aged 55 to 69 with small cell lung cancer.

On this clonotype: One junction end disagrees with the germline gene, perhaps due to a read error. The V call is TRBV6-4, the J call TRBJ2-1; TRBD1 is a possible D gene (8 bases). From germline, CDR1 is MRHNA and CDR2 SNTAGT. The CDR3 sequence is 14 residues long. CDR3 nucleotide sequence: TGTGCCAACAGTAAGGACAGGGACTACAATAAGCAGTTCTTC. Translating it yields CANSKDRDYNKQFF.

As to this clonotype: The CDR3 carries no conserved terminal phenylalanine or tryptophan, so it likely arises from a read error. The chain is built from TRBV5-4 and TRBJ2-2, with 14 bases lining up with TRBD2. CDR3 length: 16 amino acids. Germline V lookup: CDR1 SGHNT, CDR2 YYREEE (reference sequence). The CDR3 loop is CTSSSGLAGVNGELFS. The CDR3 bases are TGTACCAGCAGCTCGGGACTAGCGGGAGTTAACGGGGAGCTGTTTTCT.

About this clonotype itself: A read error may produce the germline difference seen at one junction end. V gene TRBV12-3 or TRBV12-4 combines with J gene TRBJ2-1; possibly TRBD2 for D (5 bases). The CDR3 is 15 amino acids. The CDR3 nucleotides are TGTGTCAGCAGTTCAGCCTCAGCTATAGGAGGTGAGCAGTTCTTC. The encoded protein is CVSSSASAIGGEQFF.

As to this clonotype: The CDR3 ends on some other residue instead of the conserved phenylalanine or tryptophan, so this is likely a read error. This sequence joins TRBV24-1 and TRBJ2-3; 13 bases line up with TRBD2. V lost 9 bases and J lost 5; bases outside the gene matches: 7. In germline, CDR1 is KGHDR, CDR2 SFDVKD. The CDR3 has 15 amino acids. The CDR3, as DNA: TGTGCCACCGGGACTAGCGGGGAGGGGATAGATACGCAGTATCTT. This codes for CATGTSGEGIDTQYL.

The gene calls are TRBV4-1 and TRBJ1-6, with 7 bases fitting TRBD1. The J segment lost 7 bases and the V segment lost 3 bases, leaving 9 bases of the junction unmatched. Germline CDR1 and CDR2: MGHRA and YSYEKL. The CDR3 has 16 residues. DNA for the CDR3: TGCGCCAGCAGCCAGGATTGGGACAGCGCGAATTCACCCCTCCACTTT. Residues: CASSQDWDSANSPLHF.

With respect to this clonotype: The conserved phenylalanine or tryptophan is not found at the CDR3 terminus, so this likely reflects a read error. The V call is TRBV11-3, the J call TRBJ2-3; no definite D call. Germline V lookup: CDR1 SGHNT, CDR2 YENEEA. The CDR3 spans 13 residues. The CDR3 protein is CTSSLIWGDTQYL. CDR3 DNA: TGTACCAGCAGCCTAATCTGGGGAGATACGCAGTATCTT.

This sequence joins TRBV12-3 or TRBV12-4 and TRBJ2-1, with D perhaps matching TRBD1 (6 bases). There are 12 residues in the CDR3. V lost 5 bases and J 9 bases, leaving 11 bases between the germline ends. The CDR3 region has the DNA TGTGCCAGCAGTCTACAGGGCAGTGAGCAGTTCTTC. This translates into CASSLQGSEQFF.

With respect to this clonotype: A single base separates this from a much larger clone, so it may be a read error. The CDR3 nucleotides are TGTGTCTGGAGTGGCCTGTGGGGGAAAGGAGCGGGAGATAAAGATACGCAGTATTTT. Translating it yields CVWSGLWGKGAGDKDTQYF. J is TRBJ2-3 and V is TRBV30; 8 bases map to TRBD2. Germline CDR1 is GTSNPN and CDR2 is SVGIG (reference sequence). CDR3 size: 19 residues.

On this clonotype: Here the CDR3 omits its conserved ending phenylalanine or tryptophan, so a read error is the likely source. Because the CDR3's place on the DNA is in doubt, the DNA is left out and the CDR3 is given as listed by TCRdb. The rearrangement uses TRBV5-1 and TRBJ2-3; the table's D call, TRBD2, was not checked against the DNA. The CDR3 spans 14 amino acids, including both terminal residues. The germline CDR1 and CDR2 sequences are SGHRS and YFSETQ. CDR3: CASQLRAIVDTQYY.

As concerns this clonotype: One end of the junction does not line up with germline, which may come from a read error. J is TRBJ2-1 and V is TRBV11-2, with TRBD1 as a possible D gene (5 bases). The CDR3 is made up of 14 amino acids. Per the germline V gene, CDR1 is SGHAT and CDR2 is FQNNGV. The CDR3 sequence is CASRLEPGLVDQFF. In DNA form, the CDR3 reads TGTGCCAGCAGGTTAGAACCAGGGTTGGTTGATCAGTTCTTC. Drawing the rest from reference TRBV11-2 and TRBJ2-1, the complete variable domain is EAGVAQSPRYKIIEKRQSVAFWCNPISGHATLYWYQQILGQGPKLLIQFQNNGVVDDSQLPKDRFSAERLKGVDSTLKIQPAKLEDSAVYLCASRLEPGLVDQFFGPGTRLTVL.